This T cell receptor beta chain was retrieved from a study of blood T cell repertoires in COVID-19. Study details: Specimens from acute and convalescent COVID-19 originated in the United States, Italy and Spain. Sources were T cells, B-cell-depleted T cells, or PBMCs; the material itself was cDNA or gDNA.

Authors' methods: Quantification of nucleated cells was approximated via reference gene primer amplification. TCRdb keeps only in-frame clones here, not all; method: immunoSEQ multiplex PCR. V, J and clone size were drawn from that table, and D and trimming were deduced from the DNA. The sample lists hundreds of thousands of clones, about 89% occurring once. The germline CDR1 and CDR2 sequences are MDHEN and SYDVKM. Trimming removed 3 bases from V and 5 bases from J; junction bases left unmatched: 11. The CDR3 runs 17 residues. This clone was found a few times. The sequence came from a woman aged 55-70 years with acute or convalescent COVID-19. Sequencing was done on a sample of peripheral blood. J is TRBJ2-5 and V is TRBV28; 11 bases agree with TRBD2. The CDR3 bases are TGTGCCAGCAGTTTCTTAGCGGGAGGGCCCTCTGAGGAGACCCAGTACTTC. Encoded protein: CASSFLAGGPSEETQYF.